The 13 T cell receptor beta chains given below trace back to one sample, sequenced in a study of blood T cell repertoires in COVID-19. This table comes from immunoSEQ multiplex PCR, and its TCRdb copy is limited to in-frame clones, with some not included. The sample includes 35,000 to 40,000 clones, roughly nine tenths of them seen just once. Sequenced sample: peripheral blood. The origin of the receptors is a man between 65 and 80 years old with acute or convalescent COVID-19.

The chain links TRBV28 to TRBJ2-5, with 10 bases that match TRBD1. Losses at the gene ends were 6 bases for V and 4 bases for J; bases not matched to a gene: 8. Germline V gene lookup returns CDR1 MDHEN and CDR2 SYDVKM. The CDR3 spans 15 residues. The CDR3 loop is CASRGDRGPRETQYF. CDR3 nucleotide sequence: TGTGCCAGCAGGGGGGACAGGGGCCCTCGAGAGACCCAGTACTTC.

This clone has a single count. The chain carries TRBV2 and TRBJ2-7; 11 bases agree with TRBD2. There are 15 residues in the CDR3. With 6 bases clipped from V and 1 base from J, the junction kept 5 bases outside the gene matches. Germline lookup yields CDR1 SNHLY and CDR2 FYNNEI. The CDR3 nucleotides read TGTGCCAGCAGGGTAGCGGGAGGGAGTTCCTACGAGCAGTACTTC. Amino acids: CASRVAGGSSYEQYF.

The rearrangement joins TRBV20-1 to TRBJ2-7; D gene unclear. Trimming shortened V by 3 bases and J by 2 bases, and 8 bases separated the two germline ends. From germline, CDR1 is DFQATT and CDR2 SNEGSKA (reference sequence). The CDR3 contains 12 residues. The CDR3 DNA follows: TGCAGTGCTAGTCCCGAGGCCTACGAGCAGTACTTC. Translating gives CSASPEAYEQYF.

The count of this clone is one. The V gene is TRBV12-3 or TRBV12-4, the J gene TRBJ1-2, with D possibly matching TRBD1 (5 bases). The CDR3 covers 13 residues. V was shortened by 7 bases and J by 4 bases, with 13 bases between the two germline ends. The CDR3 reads CASTRAGFYGYTF. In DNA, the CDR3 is TGTGCCAGCACCAGGGCAGGATTCTATGGCTACACCTTC.

DNA of the CDR3: TGTGCCATCAGTGCAACGACTAGCGGGAGTCTTACAGATACGCAGTATTTT. Translated: CAISATTSGSLTDTQYF. This chain links TRBV10-3 with TRBJ2-3; the match to TRBD2 covers 12 bases. The CDR3 loop spans 17 amino acids. The junction had 8 bases not matched to a gene; V was cut back by 4 bases and J by 3 bases. Germline loops: CDR1 ENHRY, CDR2 SYGVKD.

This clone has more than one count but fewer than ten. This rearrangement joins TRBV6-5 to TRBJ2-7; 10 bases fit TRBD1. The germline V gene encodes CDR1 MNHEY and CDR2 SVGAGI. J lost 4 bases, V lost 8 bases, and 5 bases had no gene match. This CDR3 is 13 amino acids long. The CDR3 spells CASSTGGRYEQYF. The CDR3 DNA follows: TGTGCCAGCTCGACAGGGGGCAGGTACGAGCAGTACTTC.

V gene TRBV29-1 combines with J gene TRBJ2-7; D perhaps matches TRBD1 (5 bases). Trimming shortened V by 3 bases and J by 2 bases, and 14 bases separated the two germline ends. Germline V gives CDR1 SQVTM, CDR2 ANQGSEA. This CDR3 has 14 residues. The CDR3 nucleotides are TGCAGCGTTGAGGGGCAGGGTGGACCCTACGAGCAGTACTTC. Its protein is CSVEGQGGPYEQYF.

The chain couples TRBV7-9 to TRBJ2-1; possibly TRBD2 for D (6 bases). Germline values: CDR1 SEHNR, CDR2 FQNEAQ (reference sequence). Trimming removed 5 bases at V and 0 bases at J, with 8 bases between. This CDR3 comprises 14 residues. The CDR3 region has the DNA TGTGCCAGCAGCGAGACTAGCTCCTACAATGAGCAGTTCTTC. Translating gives CASSETSSYNEQFF.

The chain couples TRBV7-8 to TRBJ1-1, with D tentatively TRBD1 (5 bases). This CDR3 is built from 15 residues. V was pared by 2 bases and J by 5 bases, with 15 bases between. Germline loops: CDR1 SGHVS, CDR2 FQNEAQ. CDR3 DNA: TGTGCCAGCAGCTTAATTCGCGACAGTCAGACTGAAGCTTTCTTT. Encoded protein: CASSLIRDSQTEAFF.

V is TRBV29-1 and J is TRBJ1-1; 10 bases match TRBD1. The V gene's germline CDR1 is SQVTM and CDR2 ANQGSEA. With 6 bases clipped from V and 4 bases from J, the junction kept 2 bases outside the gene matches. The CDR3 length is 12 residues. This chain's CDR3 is CSVDRGPTEAFF. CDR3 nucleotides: TGCAGCGTCGACAGGGGGCCCACTGAAGCTTTCTTT.

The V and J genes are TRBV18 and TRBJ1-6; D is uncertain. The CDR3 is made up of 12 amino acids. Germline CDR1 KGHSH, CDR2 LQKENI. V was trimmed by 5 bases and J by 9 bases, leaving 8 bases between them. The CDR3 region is CASSSPISPLHF. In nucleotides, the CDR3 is TGTGCCAGCTCAAGCCCAATTTCACCCCTCCACTTT.

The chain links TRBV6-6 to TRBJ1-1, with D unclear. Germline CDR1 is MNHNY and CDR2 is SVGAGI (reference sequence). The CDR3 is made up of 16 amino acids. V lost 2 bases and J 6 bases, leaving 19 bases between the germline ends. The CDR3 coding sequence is TGTGCCAGCAGTTACCAGCAACAGCCCGGGATGGCTGAAGCTTTCTTT. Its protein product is CASSYQQQPGMAEAFF.

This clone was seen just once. The CDR3 sequence: CASSQDVRGEHNEQFF. CDR3 coding DNA: TGTGCCAGCAGCCAAGACGTCAGGGGGGAGCACAATGAGCAGTTCTTC. The rearrangement links TRBV4-2 to TRBJ2-1; tentative D call: TRBD1 (7 bases). V was trimmed by 0 bases and J by 5 bases, leaving 14 bases between them. CDR3 size: 16 residues. Germline values: CDR1 LGHNA, CDR2 YNFKEQ.